Following are 17 T cell receptor beta chains from one sample sequenced in a study of blood T cell repertoires in COVID-19. The assay was immunoSEQ multiplex PCR, and TCRdb's table has in-frame clones only and misses some. Found here are approximately 89,000 clones, more than 65% of them singletons; the top ten hold 6.3%. The sample taken for sequencing was peripheral blood. The receptors originated from a man between 65 and 85 years old with COVID-19, enrolled during active disease.

This clone came up a few times. This chain uses TRBV5-1 with TRBJ1-2; 7 bases are a match to TRBD1. Germline loops: CDR1 SGHRS, CDR2 YFSETQ. The CDR3 runs 14 residues. The trim removed 0 bases at V and 4 bases at J, leaving 3 bases unmatched. The chain's CDR3 is CASSLGDSPYGYTF. CDR3 DNA sequence: TGCGCCAGCAGCTTGGGGGACAGCCCCTATGGCTACACCTTC.

V and J are TRBV19 and TRBJ2-1, with 15 nucleotides matching TRBD2. V was pared by 4 bases and J by 7 bases, with 5 bases of the junction left unmatched. The germline V gene has CDR1 LNHDA and CDR2 SQIVND (reference sequence). This CDR3 contains 16 residues. In DNA, the CDR3 is TGTGCCAGTAGTACACCCGGGACTAGCGGGGGGAATGAGCAGTTCTTC. It codes for CASSTPGTSGGNEQFF.

The chain is built from TRBV19 and TRBJ2-3, with TRBD2 matching over 14 bases. Germline lookup yields CDR1 LNHDA and CDR2 SQIVND (reference sequence). V trimming: 4 bases; J trimming: 6 bases; junction bases outside the gene matches: 3. The CDR3 totals 15 residues. CDR3 nucleotide sequence: TGTGCCAGTAGTAGGGGACTAGCGGGAGCGGATACGCAGTATTTT. Translated, it gives CASSRGLAGADTQYF.

The chain links TRBV7-8 to TRBJ2-5; D possibly corresponds to TRBD1 (6 bases). V lost 4 bases and J lost 4, with 13 bases in between. Germline V gene sequence: CDR1 SGHVS, CDR2 FQNEAQ. This CDR3 is 14 amino acids long. CDR3 nucleotides: TGTGCCAGCAGCTCAGGGGTCTGGGGAGAGACCCAGTACTTC. Translation: CASSSGVWGETQYF.

The chain uses TRBV5-4 and TRBJ2-5; tentative D call: TRBD1 (6 bases). Per germline, CDR1 SGHNT and CDR2 YYREEE (reference sequence). This CDR3 contains 15 residues. Trimming cost V 0 bases and J 5 bases, with 14 bases left between them. The CDR3: CASSLAQGPAETQYF. DNA for the CDR3: TGTGCCAGCAGCTTGGCACAGGGCCCCGCCGAGACCCAGTACTTC.

V usage is TRBV12-3 or TRBV12-4 and J usage is TRBJ2-5; D possibly corresponds to TRBD2 (6 bases). The CDR3 runs to 12 residues. V lost 8 bases to trimming and J lost 4 bases, with 11 bases between them. The CDR3 DNA is TGTGCCAGCCGGGACTCTGGAGAGACCCAGTACTTC. The encoded protein is CASRDSGETQYF.

This sequence joins TRBV28 and TRBJ2-7; 8 nucleotides match TRBD2. Losses at the gene ends were 2 bases for V and 5 bases for J; bases not matched to a gene: 11. The CDR3 sequence is 16 residues long. CDR1 is MDHEN and CDR2 is SYDVKM in the germline V gene. CDR3 bases: TGTGCCAGCAGTTTAGGTAGGGGACTAGGAGGAAACGAGCAGTACTTC. Translating gives CASSLGRGLGGNEQYF.

CDR3 amino acids: CASSTGTKETQYF. The DNA for the CDR3 is TGTGCCAGTAGTACAGGGACTAAAGAGACCCAGTACTTC. The chain carries TRBV19 and TRBJ2-5, with 7 bases that match TRBD2. Trimming took 4 bases from V and 3 from J; bases not matched to a gene: 2. Germline V gene lookup returns CDR1 LNHDA and CDR2 SQIVND (reference sequence). This CDR3 region has 13 residues.

V and J are TRBV30 and TRBJ1-5; 7 nucleotides match TRBD1. The V segment lost 4 bases and the J segment 0 bases; nucleotides outside the gene matches: 6. The germline CDR1 and CDR2 sequences are GTSNPN and SVGIG (reference sequence). The CDR3 is 15 amino acids. The CDR3 bases are TGTGCCTGGAAAAAGGGGGCGAATAGCAATCAGCCCCAGCATTTT. It codes for CAWKKGANSNQPQHF.

The chain couples TRBV4-1 to TRBJ2-1; D not certain. V was clipped by 5 bases and J by 0 bases, with 8 bases between them. CDR3 length equals 14 residues. Per the germline V gene, CDR1 is MGHRA and CDR2 is YSYEKL. The CDR3 spells CASSAESSYNEQFF. The CDR3 DNA reads TGCGCCAGCAGCGCGGAAAGCTCCTACAATGAGCAGTTCTTC.

The J gene is TRBJ2-3, the V gene TRBV6-6; D perhaps matches TRBD2 (6 bases). Per germline, CDR1 MNHNY and CDR2 SVGAGI (reference sequence). This CDR3 has 15 residues. The V end lost 0 bases, the J end lost 6 bases, and 13 bases lay between the germline ends. The CDR3 DNA reads TGTGCCAGCAGTTACTCGACCGGGAGACGGGATACGCAGTATTTT. Translating gives CASSYSTGRRDTQYF.

The chain employs TRBV28 and TRBJ1-2; no reliable D call. Trimming removed 6 bases at V and 8 bases at J, with 13 bases between. The CDR3 sequence is 12 residues long. The germline CDR1 and CDR2 sequences are MDHEN and SYDVKM. The CDR3 reads CASRGEVRGYTF. The CDR3 DNA follows: TGTGCCAGCAGGGGTGAGGTGAGGGGCTACACCTTC.

CDR3 protein: CASRIPSGGELFF. CDR3 DNA sequence: TGTGCCAGCAGGATACCCTCAGGTGGGGAGCTGTTTTTT. The chain employs TRBV12-3 or TRBV12-4 and TRBJ2-2; no firm D call. The CDR3 length is 13 residues. The V end lost 6 bases, the J end lost 8 bases, and 13 bases lay between the germline ends.

This clone was seen a few times. This chain uses TRBV27 with TRBJ2-7; D might be TRBD1 (5 bases). The CDR3 spans 15 residues. V shed 3 bases and J shed 4 bases, with 16 bases lying between them. Germline V CDR1 and CDR2: MNHEY, SMNVEV (reference sequence). The chain's CDR3 is CASSFSPLDSYEQYF. The CDR3 DNA is TGTGCCAGCAGTTTCTCGCCCCTAGACAGTTACGAGCAGTACTTC.

This clone came up once. The chain couples TRBV6-5 to TRBJ2-5, with TRBD2 as a possible D gene (5 bases). The CDR3 spans 13 residues. Trimming left V 6 bases short and J 0 bases short, with 8 bases between. The germline V gene has CDR1 MNHEY and CDR2 SVGAGI. CDR3 loop: CASSPGYQETQYF. The DNA of the CDR3 is TGTGCCAGCAGCCCGGGATACCAAGAGACCCAGTACTTC.

A single count supports this clone. The chain joins TRBV27 to TRBJ1-2; 9 nucleotides align to TRBD1. Germline loops: CDR1 MNHEY, CDR2 SMNVEV (reference sequence). The CDR3 sequence is 13 residues long. V was pared by 5 bases and J by 7 bases, with 5 bases of the junction left unmatched. CDR3 protein: CASSPQGAGGYTF. CDR3 sequence (DNA): TGTGCCAGCAGTCCACAGGGGGCGGGTGGCTACACCTTC.

The chain links TRBV15 to TRBJ2-7; possibly TRBD1 for D (6 bases). Trimming left V 5 bases short and J 2 bases short, with 16 bases between. This CDR3 is 15 amino acids long. Germline V gene sequence: CDR1 LNHNV, CDR2 YYDKDF (reference sequence). The CDR3 reads CATSFDRPSTYEQYF. The CDR3 nucleotides are TGTGCCACCAGCTTCGACAGGCCTTCCACCTACGAGCAGTACTTC.